This TCR beta chain stems from a study of OX40 agonist ivuxolimab in advanced cancers. Study-wide points: No antigen was identified for the clonally expanded peripheral T cells.

In regard to this clone: The target antigen is unknown.

The CDR3 is 15 amino acids. V trimming: 7 bases; J trimming: 9 bases; junction bases outside the gene matches: 18. Per the germline V gene, CDR1 is MDHEN and CDR2 is SYDVKM. Method: immunoSEQ multiplex PCR; TCRdb's copy keeps in-frame clones and lacks some. The repertoire has 12,000 or so clones, approximately 85% of them found once; the top ten carry 30% to 45%. With baseline, cycle 4 day 1, and cycle 7 day 1 as timepoints, blood was sampled. V usage is TRBV28 and J usage is TRBJ2-7; TRBD1 matches 7 bases. The sequencing used CD4+ or CD8+ T cells sorted from blood, collected in a trial of the OX40 agonist ivuxolimab. The sequence came from an adult with an advanced solid tumor such as melanoma, head and neck, liver or kidney cancer. The CDR3 coding sequence is TGTGCCAGCAAACTCCCCGGACAGGTCTACGATGGGCAGTACTTC. It translates to CASKLPGQVYDGQYF. The complete variable domain, with remaining parts taken from reference TRBV28 and TRBJ2-7, reads DVKVTQSSRYLVKRTGEKVFLECVQDMDHENMFWYRQDPGLGLRLIYFSYDVKMKEKGDIPEGYSVSREKKERFSLILESASTNQTSMYLCASKLPGQVYDGQYFGPGTRLTVT.